The clone carrying this TCR beta chain is labeled as medium-sized (0.01 to 0.1%). Antigen specificity is unknown. Described treatment: roughly 11-day PBMC culture with coronavirus spike peptide pools or control peptides (ViraFEST assay). It was before the COVID-19 pandemic (2011-2018) that the unexposed donor's CD4+ T cells were collected. Fresh IL-2 medium replaced half the culture medium on days 3 and 7. This specimen belongs to a study of vaccination and CD4 T cells after COVID-19. As for the study in general: Six men and four women formed the convalescents, two being Hispanic. The authors used overlapping spike peptides from SARS-CoV-2, HCoV-NL63, HCoV-OC43 and HCoV-229E to stimulate cells.

Study observations and caveats: For SARS-CoV-2-reactive clonotypes, the median went from around 20 to 38, a nonsignificant increase.

The germline gives CDR1 DFQATT, CDR2 SNEGSKA (reference sequence). V was pared by 5 bases and J by 5 bases, with 4 bases of the junction left unmatched. CDR3 length: 13 amino acids. Oncomine TCR Beta short-read sequencing was applied to DNA from cultured CD4+ T cells. TCRdb itself ran the PCR reads through MiXCR, one entry per CDR3 protein. The table lists 4,500 to 6,000 distinct CDR3 sequences, around two fifths of them singletons, with roughly 41% in the top ten. This TCR was recovered from a human donor in good health. What was sequenced was CD4+ T cells from blood, cultured in vitro. The V and J genes are TRBV20-1 and TRBJ1-4, with TRBD1 identical over 8 bases. The CDR3 loop reads CSAPQGANEKLFF. CDR3 nucleotides: TGCAGTGCTCCTCAGGGGGCGAATGAAAAACTGTTTTTT.